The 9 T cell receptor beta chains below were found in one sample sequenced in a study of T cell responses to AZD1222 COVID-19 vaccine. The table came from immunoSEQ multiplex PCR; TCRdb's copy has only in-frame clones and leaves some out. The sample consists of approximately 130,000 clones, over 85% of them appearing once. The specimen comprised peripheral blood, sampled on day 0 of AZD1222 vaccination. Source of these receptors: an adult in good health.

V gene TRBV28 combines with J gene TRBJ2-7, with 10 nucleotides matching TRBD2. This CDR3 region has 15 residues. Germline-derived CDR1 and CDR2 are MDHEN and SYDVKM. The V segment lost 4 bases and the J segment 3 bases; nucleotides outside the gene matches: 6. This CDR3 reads CASSSSGRGVYEQYF. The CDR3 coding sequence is TGTGCCAGCAGTTCTAGCGGGAGAGGAGTCTACGAGCAGTACTTC.

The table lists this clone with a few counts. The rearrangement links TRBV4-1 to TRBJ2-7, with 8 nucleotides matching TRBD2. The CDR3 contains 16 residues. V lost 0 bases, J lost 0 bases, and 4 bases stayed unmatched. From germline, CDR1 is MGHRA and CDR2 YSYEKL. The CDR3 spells CASSQDPGGSSYEQYF. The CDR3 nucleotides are TGCGCCAGCAGCCAAGATCCGGGAGGGAGCTCCTACGAGCAGTACTTC.

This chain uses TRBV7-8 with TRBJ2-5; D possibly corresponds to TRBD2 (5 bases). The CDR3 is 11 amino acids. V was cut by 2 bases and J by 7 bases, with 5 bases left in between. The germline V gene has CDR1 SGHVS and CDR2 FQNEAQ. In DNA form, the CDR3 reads TGTGCCAGCAGCTTAAGCGGGACCCAGTACTTC. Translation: CASSLSGTQYF. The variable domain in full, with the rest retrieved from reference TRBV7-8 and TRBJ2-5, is GAGVSQSPRYKVAKRGQDVALRCDPISGHVSLFWYQQALGQGPEFLTYFQNEAQLDKSGLPSDRFFAERPEGSVSTLKIQRTQQEDSAVYLCASSLSGTQYFGPGTRLLVL.

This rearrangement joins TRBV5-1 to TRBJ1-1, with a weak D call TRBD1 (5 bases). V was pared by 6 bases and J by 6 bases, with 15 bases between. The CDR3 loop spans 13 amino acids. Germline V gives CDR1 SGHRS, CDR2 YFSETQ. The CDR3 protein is CASTVDWGAEAFF. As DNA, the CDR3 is TGCGCCAGCACCGTGGACTGGGGGGCTGAAGCTTTCTTT.

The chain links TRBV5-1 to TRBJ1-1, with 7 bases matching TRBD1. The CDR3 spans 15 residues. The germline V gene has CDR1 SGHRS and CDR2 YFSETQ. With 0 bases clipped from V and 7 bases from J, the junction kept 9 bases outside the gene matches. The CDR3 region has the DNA TGCGCCAGCAGCTTGGTAGGGCAGGGGGTATTTGAAGCTTTCTTT. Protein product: CASSLVGQGVFEAFF.

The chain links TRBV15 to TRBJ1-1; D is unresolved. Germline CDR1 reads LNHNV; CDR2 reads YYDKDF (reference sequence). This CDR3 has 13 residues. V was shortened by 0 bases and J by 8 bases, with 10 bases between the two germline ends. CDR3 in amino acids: CATSRDARSEAFF. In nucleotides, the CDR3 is TGTGCCACCAGCAGAGACGCGAGGTCGGAAGCTTTCTTT.

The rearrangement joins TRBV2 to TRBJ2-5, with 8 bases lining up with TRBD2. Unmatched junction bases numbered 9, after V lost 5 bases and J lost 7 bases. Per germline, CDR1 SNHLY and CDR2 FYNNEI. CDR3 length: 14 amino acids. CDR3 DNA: TGTGCCAGCAGTAACGGGAGGGCCTCGGGGACCCAGTACTTC. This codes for CASSNGRASGTQYF. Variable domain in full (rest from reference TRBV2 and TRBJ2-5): EPEVTQTPSHQVTQMGQEVILRCVPISNHLYFYWYRQILGQKVEFLVSFYNNEISEKSEIFDDQFSVERPDGSNFTLKIRSTKLEDSAMYFCASSNGRASGTQYFGPGTRLLVL.

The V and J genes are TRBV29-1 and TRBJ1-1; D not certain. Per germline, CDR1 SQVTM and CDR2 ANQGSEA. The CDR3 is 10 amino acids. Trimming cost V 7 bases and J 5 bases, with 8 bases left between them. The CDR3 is CSGTLTEAFF. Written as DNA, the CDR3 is TGCAGCGGTACTCTAACTGAAGCTTTCTTT.

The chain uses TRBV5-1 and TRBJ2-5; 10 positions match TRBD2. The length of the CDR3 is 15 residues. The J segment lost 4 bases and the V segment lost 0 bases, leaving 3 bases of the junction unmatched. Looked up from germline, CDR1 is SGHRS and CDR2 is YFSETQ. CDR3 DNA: TGCGCCAGCAGCTTGGAGCCTAGCGGGAGAGAGACCCAGTACTTC. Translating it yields CASSLEPSGRETQYF.